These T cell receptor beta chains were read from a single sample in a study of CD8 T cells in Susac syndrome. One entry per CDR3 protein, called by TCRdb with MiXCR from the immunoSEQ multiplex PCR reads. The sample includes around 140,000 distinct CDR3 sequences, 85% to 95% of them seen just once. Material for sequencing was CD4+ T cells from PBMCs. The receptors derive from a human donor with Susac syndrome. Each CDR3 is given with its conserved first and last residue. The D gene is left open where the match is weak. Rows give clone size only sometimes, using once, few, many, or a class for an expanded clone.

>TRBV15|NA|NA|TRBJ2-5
CATSRRPTGFQETQYF
TGTGCCACCAGCCGAAGGCCAACGGGGTTTCAAGAGACCCAGTACTTC
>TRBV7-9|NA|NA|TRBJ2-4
CASSDLGNIQYF
TGTGCCAGCAGCGATCTAGGAAACATTCAGTACTTC
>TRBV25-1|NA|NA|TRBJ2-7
CASSEGPRGGTYEQYF
TGTGCCAGCAGTGAAGGTCCACGCGGGGGCACCTACGAGCAGTACTTC
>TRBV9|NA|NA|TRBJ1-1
CASSVVGSTEAFF
TGTGCCAGCAGCGTAGTCGGGTCGACTGAAGCTTTCTTT
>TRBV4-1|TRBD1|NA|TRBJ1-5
CASSQDDRASQPQHF
TGCGCCAGCAGCCAAGATGACAGGGCGTCACAGCCCCAGCATTTT
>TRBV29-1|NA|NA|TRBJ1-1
CSAGEGGTEVFF
TGCAGCGCGGGGGAGGGAGGCACTGAAGTTTTCTTT
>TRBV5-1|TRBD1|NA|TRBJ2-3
CASSLPGTGSTDTQYF
TGCGCCAGCAGCTTGCCTGGGACAGGGAGCACAGATACGCAGTATTTT
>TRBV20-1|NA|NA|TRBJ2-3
CSARERDSPTDTQYF
TGCAGTGCTAGAGAACGGGACTCCCCCACAGATACGCAGTATTTT
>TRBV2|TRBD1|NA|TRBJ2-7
CASSPGTVSSYEQYF
TGTGCCAGCAGTCCAGGGACAGTCAGCTCCTACGAGCAGTACTTC
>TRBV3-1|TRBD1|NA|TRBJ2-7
CASSPGQGNGEQYF
TGTGCCAGCAGCCCTGGACAGGGAAATGGCGAGCAGTACTTC
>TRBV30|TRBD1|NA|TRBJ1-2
CAWSLSQGANYGYTF
TGTGCCTGGAGTCTCTCTCAGGGGGCGAACTATGGCTACACCTTC
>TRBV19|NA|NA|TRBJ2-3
CASSTGGRRTDTQYF
TGTGCCAGTAGTACCGGTGGCAGGCGGACAGATACGCAGTATTTT
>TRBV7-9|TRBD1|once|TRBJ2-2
CASTMGTEVGELFF
TGTGCCAGCACCATGGGGACAGAGGTCGGGGAGCTGTTTTTT
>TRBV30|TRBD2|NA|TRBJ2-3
CAETVAGVSTDTQYF
TGTGCCGAGACGGTGGCGGGAGTGAGCACAGATACGCAGTATTTT
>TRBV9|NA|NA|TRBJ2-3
CASSPNGADTQYF
TGTGCCAGCAGCCCTAACGGAGCAGATACGCAGTATTTT
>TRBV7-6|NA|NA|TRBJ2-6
CASSPDRNSGANVLTF
TGTGCCAGCAGCCCCGACAGAAACTCTGGGGCCAACGTCCTGACTTTC
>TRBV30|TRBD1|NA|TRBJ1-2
CAWSRGYGYTF
TGTGCCTGGAGCAGGGGGTATGGCTACACCTTC
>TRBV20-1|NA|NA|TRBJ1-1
CSARPHLPGNTEAFF
TGCAGTGCTAGACCCCACCTCCCGGGAAATACTGAAGCTTTCTTT
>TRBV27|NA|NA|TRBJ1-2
CASSLSWQAAGYTF
TGTGCCAGCAGTTTATCTTGGCAGGCGGCTGGCTACACCTTC
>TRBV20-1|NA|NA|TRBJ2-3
CSAREEGLTDTQYF
TGCAGTGCTAGAGAAGAGGGCCTCACAGATACGCAGTATTTT
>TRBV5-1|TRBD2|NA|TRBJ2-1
CASSYRPGTTDNEQFF
TGCGCCAGCAGCTATCGCCCCGGGACTACCGACAATGAGCAGTTCTTC
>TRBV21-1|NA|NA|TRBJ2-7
CASSKARDHEQYF
TGTGCCAGCAGCAAAGCGAGGGACCACGAGCAGTACTTC
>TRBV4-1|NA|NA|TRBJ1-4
CASSLTGSEKLFF
TGCGCCAGCAGCCTCACAGGGAGTGAAAAACTGTTTTTT
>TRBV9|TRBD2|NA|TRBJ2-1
CASSARTSGHYNEQFF
TGTGCCAGCAGCGCCAGGACTAGCGGACATTACAATGAGCAGTTCTTC
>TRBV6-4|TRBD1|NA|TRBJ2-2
CASSEGGATGELFF
TGTGCCAGCAGTGAAGGGGGCGCAACCGGGGAGCTGTTTTTT
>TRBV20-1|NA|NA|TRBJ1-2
CSASYEIRFNYGYTF
TGCAGTGCTAGCTACGAGATTCGGTTTAACTATGGCTACACCTTC
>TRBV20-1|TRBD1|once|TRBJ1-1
CSAPAQGGRTEAFF
TGCAGTGCCCCGGCCCAAGGGGGCCGGACTGAAGCTTTCTTT
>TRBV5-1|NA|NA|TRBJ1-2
CASSLSPGPEGGYTF
TGCGCCAGCAGCTTATCACCGGGTCCCGAGGGTGGCTACACCTTC
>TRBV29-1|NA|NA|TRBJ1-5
CSVDQGGNQPQHF
TGCAGCGTAGATCAGGGCGGCAATCAGCCCCAGCATTTT
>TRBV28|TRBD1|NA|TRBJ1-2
CASSLFRPGGSYGYTF
TGTGCCAGCAGTTTATTTCGGCCAGGGGGCAGCTATGGCTACACCTTC
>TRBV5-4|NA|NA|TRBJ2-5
CASSSRRAAPETQYF
TGTGCCAGCAGCTCCCGTCGGGCAGCCCCTGAGACCCAGTACTTC
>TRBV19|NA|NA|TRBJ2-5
CASSIGGNKETQYF
TGTGCCAGTAGTATAGGCGGGAATAAAGAGACCCAGTACTTC
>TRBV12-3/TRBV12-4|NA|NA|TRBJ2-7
CASSSYPGTYEQYF
TGTGCCAGCAGTTCCTACCCCGGGACCTACGAGCAGTACTTC
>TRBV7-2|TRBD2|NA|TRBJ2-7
CASSLNSGTYEQYF
TGTGCCAGCAGCTTAAATAGCGGGACCTACGAGCAGTACTTC
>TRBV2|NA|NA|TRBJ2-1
CASSKGLPPASYNEQFF
TGTGCCAGCAGCAAGGGACTCCCACCAGCGTCATACAATGAGCAGTTCTTC
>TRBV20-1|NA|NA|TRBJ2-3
CSLQVGADTQYF
TGCAGCCTCCAGGTGGGGGCAGATACGCAGTATTTT
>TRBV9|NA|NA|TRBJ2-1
CASSVAYNEQFF
TGTGCCAGCAGCGTGGCCTACAATGAGCAGTTCTTC
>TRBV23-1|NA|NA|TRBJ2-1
CASSRGGPLNKNEQFF
TGCGCCAGCAGTCGGGGGGGGCCACTAAACAAGAATGAGCAGTTCTTC
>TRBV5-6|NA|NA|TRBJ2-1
CASSFSRTTYNEQFF
TGTGCCAGCAGCTTCAGCAGAACCACCTACAATGAGCAGTTCTTC
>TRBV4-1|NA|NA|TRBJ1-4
CASSLGINEKLFF
TGCGCCAGCAGCCTGGGGATAAATGAAAAACTGTTTTTT
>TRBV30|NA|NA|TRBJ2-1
CAWSVGGHINEQFF
TGTGCCTGGAGTGTGGGAGGTCACATAAATGAGCAGTTCTTC
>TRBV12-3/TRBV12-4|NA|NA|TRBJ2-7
CASSLSPGLPTLHSYEQYF
TGTGCCAGCAGTTTATCGCCAGGCCTCCCAACTTTGCACTCCTACGAGCAGTACTTC
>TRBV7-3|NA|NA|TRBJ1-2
CASSPIGGYGYTF
TGTGCCAGCAGCCCCATCGGGGGGTATGGCTACACCTTC
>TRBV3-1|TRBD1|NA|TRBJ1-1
CASSQGTGGNTEAFF
TGTGCCAGCAGCCAAGGGACAGGGGGGAACACTGAAGCTTTCTTT
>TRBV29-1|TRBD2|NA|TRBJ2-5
CSVAGTSGKETQYF
TGCAGCGTGGCCGGGACTAGCGGGAAAGAGACCCAGTACTTC
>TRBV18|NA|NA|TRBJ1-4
CASSPHLNEKLFF
TGTGCCAGCTCACCACATTTGAATGAAAAACTGTTTTTT
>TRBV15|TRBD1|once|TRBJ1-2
CATSRQGARVLGGYTF
TGTGCCACCAGCAGACAGGGGGCGCGGGTATTGGGTGGCTACACCTTC
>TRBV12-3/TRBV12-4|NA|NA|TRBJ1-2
CASSFDGYGYTF
TGTGCCAGCAGTTTCGACGGCTATGGCTACACCTTC
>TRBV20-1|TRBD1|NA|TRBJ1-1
CSAQGQAMAFF
TGCAGTGCTCAAGGACAGGCGATGGCTTTCTTT
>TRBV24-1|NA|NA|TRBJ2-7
CATSEGGTVYEQYF
TGTGCCACCAGTGAGGGCGGGACAGTCTACGAGCAGTACTTC
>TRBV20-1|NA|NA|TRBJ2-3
CSARRPAEGATQYF
TGCAGTGCTAGGAGGCCCGCCGAGGGTGCTACGCAGTATTTT
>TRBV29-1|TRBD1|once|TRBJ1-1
CSATGGEGGAFF
TGCAGCGCCACAGGGGGGGAAGGGGGAGCTTTCTTT